Shown below are 30 T cell receptor beta chains from a single sample sequenced in a study of T cells after yellow fever vaccination. Each CDR3 protein is one row after TCRdb ran MiXCR on the 5' RACE reads. The sample contains approximately 550,000 distinct CDR3 sequences, roughly 19% of which appear only once. Here the sequenced sample was PBMCs, taken 15 days after the yellow fever booster vaccination. The receptors come from a man younger than 40 who received the YFV17D yellow fever vaccine.

Of note for this clonotype: Germline and junction disagree at one end, which may indicate a read error. V is TRBV7-7 and J is TRBJ1-1, with D unclear. Germline CDR1 is SSHAT and CDR2 is FNYEAQ (reference sequence). This CDR3 is built from 13 residues. As DNA, the CDR3 is TGTGCTAGCAGCTTAAAGGAGAACACTGAAGCTTTCTTT. Amino acid sequence: CASSLKENTEAFF.

The chain combines TRBV4-3 with TRBJ2-1, with D perhaps TRBD2 (6 bases). CDR1 and CDR2 from the germline V gene are LGHNA and YSLEER. Trimming cost V 0 bases and J 9 bases, with 12 bases left between them. The CDR3 runs to 14 residues. The DNA for the CDR3 is TGCGCCAGCAGCCAAGAATTGGGAGGTTTTGAGCAGTTCTTC. This codes for CASSQELGGFEQFF.

The chain is built from TRBV27 and TRBJ1-6; the match to TRBD1 covers 8 bases. CDR1 is MNHEY and CDR2 is SMNVEV in the germline V gene (reference sequence). Trimming removed 4 bases from V and 10 bases from J; junction bases left unmatched: 12. This CDR3 comprises 16 residues. The DNA of the CDR3 is TGTGCCAGCAGTTCCGGACCATGGACAGGGCACTCACCCCTCCACTTT. It is translated as CASSSGPWTGHSPLHF.

In this sample, this clonotype turned up a few times. The J gene is TRBJ1-1, the V gene TRBV7-2; D may be TRBD1 (5 bases). The CDR3 covers 14 residues. Germline V gene data show CDR1 as SGHTA and CDR2 as FQGNSA. The ends were cut back, 5 bases at V and 7 bases at J, with 17 bases in the middle. The CDR3 coding sequence is TGTGCCAGCAGCGGTGCAGGGAGAGACGTTGAAGCTTTCTTT. Its translation: CASSGAGRDVEAFF.

The chain uses TRBV6-1 and TRBJ2-1; TRBD2 agrees at 9 bases. This CDR3 has 14 residues. V was pared by 10 bases and J by 7 bases, with 11 bases of the junction left unmatched. Germline CDR1 and CDR2: MNHNS and SASEGT. The CDR3 DNA follows: TGTGCCACCACGGCGGGGGGGAGCCCGAATGAGCAGTTCTTC. Protein sequence: CATTAGGSPNEQFF.

This chain links TRBV20-1 with TRBJ2-2; weak D call: TRBD2 (6 bases). The germline gives CDR1 DFQATT, CDR2 SNEGSKA (reference sequence). Trimming left V 1 base short and J 6 bases short, with 18 bases between. The CDR3 spans 16 residues. The CDR3 spells CSARARLLADSGELFF. The CDR3 DNA reads TGCAGTGCTAGAGCGCGCTTACTAGCAGACTCCGGGGAGCTGTTTTTT.

The chain uses TRBV25-1 and TRBJ2-3; no definite D call. Trimming took off 4 bases at V and 10 bases at J, with 6 bases between the two ends. The germline gives CDR1 MGHDK, CDR2 SYGVNS. CDR3 size: 10 residues. This CDR3 is CASSGRAQYF. The CDR3 DNA follows: TGTGCCAGCAGTGGCCGAGCGCAGTATTTT. The variable domain in full, completed from reference TRBV25-1 and TRBJ2-3, reads EADIYQTPRYLVIGTGKKITLECSQTMGHDKMYWYQQDPGMELHLIHYSYGVNSTEKGDLSSESTVSRIRTEHFPLTLESARPSHTSQYLCASSGRAQYFGPGTRLTVL.

The chain carries TRBV5-6 and TRBJ2-7, with D possibly TRBD1 on 7 matching bases. Trimming stripped 6 bases from V and 2 bases from J, with 18 bases between. The CDR3 length is 15 residues. Germline values: CDR1 SGHDT, CDR2 YYEEEE. DNA of the CDR3: TGTGCCAGCAACCTTTACGGAGGGGGCGCCTACGAGCAGTACTTC. Encoded protein: CASNLYGGGAYEQYF. The entire variable domain, with the rest obtained from reference TRBV5-6 and TRBJ2-7, is as follows: DAGVTQSPTHLIKTRGQQVTLRCSPKSGHDTVSWYQQALGQGPQFIFQYYEEEERQRGNFPDRFSGHQFPNYSSELNVNALLLGDSALYLCASNLYGGGAYEQYFGPGTRLTVT.

The V gene is TRBV29-1, the J gene TRBJ2-2; 13 bases are a match to TRBD2. J gave up 8 bases and V 6 bases, and 6 bases lay outside the gene matches. The CDR3 contains 14 residues. Germline V gene lookup returns CDR1 SQVTM and CDR2 ANQGSEA. Here the CDR3 DNA reads TGCAGCGTCGGGACTAGCGGGGCCAATGGGGAGCTGTTTTTT. Translating it yields CSVGTSGANGELFF.

This clonotype has ten or more counts. The chain links TRBV7-2 to TRBJ2-7, with 9 bases identical to TRBD1. Germline V gene sequence: CDR1 SGHTA, CDR2 FQGNSA. Germline trimming cut 6 bases from V and 3 bases from J; bases unmatched to any gene: 6. This CDR3 comprises 14 residues. The DNA for the CDR3 is TGTGCCAGCAGGTCCGGGACAGGGAACTACGAGCAGTACTTC. Its translation is CASRSGTGNYEQYF.

This clonotype was observed a handful of times. The chain carries TRBV5-1 and TRBJ1-2; D not resolved. From germline, CDR1 is SGHRS and CDR2 YFSETQ. This CDR3 spans 14 amino acids. Trimming left V 0 bases short and J 3 bases short, with 9 bases between. This chain's CDR3 is CASSLASTDYGYTF. CDR3 sequence (DNA): TGCGCCAGCAGCTTGGCCTCGACCGACTATGGCTACACCTTC.

This clonotype was detected a few times. This CDR3 reads CASSLRGYGAEAFF. CDR3 in DNA: TGTGCCAGCAGCTTAAGAGGGTACGGCGCTGAAGCTTTCTTT. This chain connects TRBV7-8 to TRBJ1-1; the D is unclear. Per germline, CDR1 SGHVS and CDR2 FQNEAQ. Trimming stripped 2 bases from V and 6 bases from J, with 13 bases between. The CDR3 covers 14 residues.

The sample holds many counts of this clonotype. The chain couples TRBV7-2 to TRBJ2-5, with D unresolved. From germline, CDR1 is SGHTA and CDR2 FQGNSA. CDR3 length: 13 amino acids. V lost 6 bases and J lost 4, with 12 bases in between. CDR3 DNA sequence: TGTGCCAGCAGTTTGGTCCGAGGAGAGACCCAGTACTTC. This sequence encodes CASSLVRGETQYF.

The chain is built from TRBV7-2 and TRBJ2-3, with 10 bases fitting TRBD1. V shed 6 bases and J 2 bases; nucleotides not matched to a gene: 8. This CDR3 spans 16 amino acids. Germline V gene data show CDR1 as SGHTA and CDR2 as FQGNSA. CDR3 nucleotide sequence: TGTGCCAGCAGATTGACAGGGGGCAACCCCACAGATACGCAGTATTTT. It is translated as CASRLTGGNPTDTQYF.

This chain uses TRBV10-2 with TRBJ2-5, with 10 bases aligning to TRBD2. This CDR3 has 17 residues. Germline V lookup: CDR1 WSHSY, CDR2 SAAADI. V shed 3 bases and J 5 bases; nucleotides not matched to a gene: 12. For the CDR3, the DNA is TGCGCCAGCAGTGATCCCCTAGCGGGAGTTGACGTGGAGACCCAGTACTTC. This codes for CASSDPLAGVDVETQYF.

The chain employs TRBV7-2 and TRBJ2-2; 13 bases match TRBD2. Trimming took 5 bases from V and 5 from J; bases not matched to a gene: 8. The CDR3 covers 17 residues. Germline assignment: CDR1 SGHTA and CDR2 FQGNSA. This chain's CDR3 is CASSDGRTSGSTGELFF. The CDR3 DNA sequence: TGTGCCAGCAGCGACGGTAGGACTAGCGGGAGTACCGGGGAGCTGTTTTTT.

A few counts support this clonotype. The chain employs TRBV20-1 and TRBJ2-7, with TRBD2 identical over 8 bases. V shed 1 base and J 4 bases; nucleotides not matched to a gene: 12. Per germline, CDR1 DFQATT and CDR2 SNEGSKA (reference sequence). The CDR3 totals 16 residues. The CDR3 DNA is TGCAGTGCTAGAGGAGGGGGAGCGGGAGCTGGTTACGAGCAGTACTTC. Amino acids: CSARGGGAGAGYEQYF.

This chain joins TRBV7-3 and TRBJ2-1; D remains ambiguous. Trimming removed 1 base from V and 9 bases from J, with 10 bases in between. Germline CDR1 SGHTA, CDR2 FQGTGA. The CDR3 is made up of 13 amino acids. The CDR3 DNA is TGTGCCAGCAGCTTAAGTCAGATCGGTGAGCAGTTCTTC. Residues: CASSLSQIGEQFF.

This rearrangement joins TRBV29-1 to TRBJ2-3; 7 bases align to TRBD1. The CDR3 has 16 amino acids. Looked up from germline, CDR1 is SQVTM and CDR2 is ANQGSEA. The V gene end was trimmed by 3 bases and the J gene end by 1 base; junction bases not matched to a gene: 10. CDR3 nucleotide sequence: TGCAGCGTTGATAAAAGGAGACAGGGCGGCACAGATACGCAGTATTTT. The encoded protein is CSVDKRRQGGTDTQYF.

This clonotype was counted only a few times. The rearrangement uses TRBV9 and TRBJ2-7; 10 bases agree with TRBD2. Germline loops: CDR1 SGDLS, CDR2 YYNGEE. The length of the CDR3 is 18 residues. The V and J ends lost 0 bases and 9 bases, in that order; junction bases with no gene match: 18. CDR3 amino acids: CASSVEPSGRGAYAVQYF. CDR3 DNA: TGTGCCAGCAGCGTAGAGCCTAGCGGGAGAGGGGCATACGCCGTGCAGTACTTC. The whole variable domain, remainder taken from reference TRBV9 and TRBJ2-7, is DSGVTQTPKHLITATGQRVTLRCSPRSGDLSVYWYQQSLDQGLQFLIQYYNGEERAKGNILERFSAQQFPDLHSELNLSSLELGDSALYFCASSVEPSGRGAYAVQYFGPGTRLTVT.

This clonotype was seen only a few times. The genes are TRBV20-1 and TRBJ2-5; 10 bases map to TRBD1. Germline values: CDR1 DFQATT, CDR2 SNEGSKA (reference sequence). The CDR3 spans 14 residues. The V and J ends lost 6 bases and 5 bases, in that order; junction bases with no gene match: 9. Here the CDR3 DNA reads TGCAGTGCGGGACGGGACAGGGGATCGGAGACCCAGTACTTC. It codes for CSAGRDRGSETQYF.

The chain uses TRBV20-1 and TRBJ2-1, with 16 bases lining up with TRBD2. The CDR3 has 14 residues. Germline CDR1 and CDR2: DFQATT and SNEGSKA (reference sequence). V lost 5 bases to trimming and J lost 12 bases; unmatched junction nucleotides: 7. The CDR3 loop reads CSAAGTSGRAGQFF. The CDR3 DNA is TGCAGTGCTGCCGGGACTAGCGGGAGGGCGGGGCAGTTCTTC.

This clonotype was counted only a few times. The chain couples TRBV5-1 to TRBJ2-2; no clear D gene. Looked up from germline, CDR1 is SGHRS and CDR2 is YFSETQ. The CDR3 consists of 13 residues. The ends were cut back, 4 bases at V and 1 base at J, with 5 bases in the middle. The CDR3 protein is CASSTLNTGELFF. DNA for the CDR3: TGCGCCAGCAGCACCCTGAACACCGGGGAGCTGTTTTTT.

The chain is built from TRBV9 and TRBJ1-2, with D unresolved. CDR3 length: 12 residues. Germline V gene lookup returns CDR1 SGDLS and CDR2 YYNGEE. The V and J ends lost 0 bases and 4 bases respectively, with 4 bases between them. CDR3: CASSVVGYGYTF. The CDR3 region has the DNA TGTGCCAGCAGCGTAGTTGGCTATGGCTACACCTTC.

This clonotype was recorded a few times. The genes are TRBV11-2 and TRBJ2-5; 11 nucleotides agree with TRBD1. CDR1 is SGHAT, CDR2 FQNNGV, per germline. This CDR3 is 19 amino acids long. J lost 1 base, V lost 5 bases, and 15 bases had no gene match. The CDR3 sequence: CASSPGTGGWSRSQETQYF. As DNA, the CDR3 is TGTGCCAGCAGCCCGGGGACAGGGGGTTGGTCTCGATCCCAAGAGACCCAGTACTTC.

In its sample, this clonotype was seen a few times. V is TRBV28 and J is TRBJ2-3, with 9 bases fitting TRBD2. This CDR3 comprises 15 residues. Germline V gene lookup returns CDR1 MDHEN and CDR2 SYDVKM. The V and J ends lost 6 bases and 5 bases, in that order; junction bases with no gene match: 9. The CDR3 DNA reads TGTGCCAGCAGCCCCGGGGGCGGGAGGGAAGATACGCAGTATTTT. Encoded protein: CASSPGGGREDTQYF.

The chain is built from TRBV27 and TRBJ2-3; D is perhaps TRBD2 (5 bases). Trimming took off 0 bases at V and 6 bases at J, with 13 bases between the two ends. The CDR3 is made up of 15 amino acids. Looked up from germline, CDR1 is MNHEY and CDR2 is SMNVEV (reference sequence). The chain's CDR3 is CASSLSSGGWDTQYF. The CDR3, as DNA: TGTGCCAGCAGTTTATCCAGTGGCGGGTGGGATACGCAGTATTTT.

This clonotype has a handful of counts. The V call is TRBV7-2, the J call TRBJ2-4, with 9 bases lining up with TRBD1. The CDR3 extends over 14 amino acids. CDR1 SGHTA and CDR2 FQGNSA come from the germline V gene. V dropped 1 base and J dropped 9; count of bases not matched to a gene: 4. DNA for the CDR3: TGTGCCAGCAGCTTAGTCCCACAGGGGGCCATTCAGTACTTC. It codes for CASSLVPQGAIQYF.

The rearrangement links TRBV10-3 to TRBJ1-2, with unresolved D. Trimming shortened V by 2 bases and J by 3 bases, and 7 bases separated the two germline ends. CDR1 and CDR2 from the germline V gene are ENHRY and SYGVKD. This CDR3 has 13 amino acids. The CDR3 reads CAISEGSYYGYTF. CDR3 sequence (DNA): TGTGCCATCAGTGAGGGCAGCTACTATGGCTACACCTTC.

This clonotype was counted at least ten times. The chain joins TRBV19 to TRBJ1-5, with D tentatively TRBD1 (6 bases). Trimming shortened V by 5 bases and J by 7 bases, and 12 bases separated the two germline ends. This CDR3 spans 13 amino acids. Looked up from germline, CDR1 is LNHDA and CDR2 is SQIVND (reference sequence). In DNA, the CDR3 is TGTGCCAGTAGTCCTGGGCAGGGGCAGCCCCAGCATTTT. Protein sequence: CASSPGQGQPQHF.